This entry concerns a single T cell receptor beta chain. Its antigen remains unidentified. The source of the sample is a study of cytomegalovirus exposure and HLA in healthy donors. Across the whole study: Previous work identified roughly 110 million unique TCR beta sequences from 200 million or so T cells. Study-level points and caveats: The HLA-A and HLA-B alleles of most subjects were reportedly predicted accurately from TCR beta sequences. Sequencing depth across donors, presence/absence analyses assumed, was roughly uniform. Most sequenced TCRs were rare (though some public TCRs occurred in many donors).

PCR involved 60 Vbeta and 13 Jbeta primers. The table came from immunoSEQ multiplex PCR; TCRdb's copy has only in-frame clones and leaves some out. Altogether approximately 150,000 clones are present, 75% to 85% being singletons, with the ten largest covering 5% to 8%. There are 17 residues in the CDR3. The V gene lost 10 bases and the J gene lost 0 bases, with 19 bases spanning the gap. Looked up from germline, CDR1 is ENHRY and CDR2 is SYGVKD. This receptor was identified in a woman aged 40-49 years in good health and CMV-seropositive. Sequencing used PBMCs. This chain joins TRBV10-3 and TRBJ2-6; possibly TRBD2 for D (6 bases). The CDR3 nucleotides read TGTGCCACCGTGGGGCGGGGCGATGGCTCTGGGGCCAACGTCCTGACTTTC. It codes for CATVGRGDGSGANVLTF.